This entry concerns a single T cell receptor (beta chain). These data come from a study of blood T cell repertoires in COVID-19. On the study more broadly: PBMCs, B-cell-depleted T cells, or T cells were the source of the cDNA or gDNA that made up the material.

Authors' methods: Reference gene primer amplification yielded estimated nucleated cell counts. Assay: immunoSEQ multiplex PCR; the TCRdb copy retains only in-frame clones and omits some. V, J and clone size are those of that table, while D and trimming were read from the DNA. The table records fewer than 130,000 clones, approximately 85% of them present only once. The TCR originated in a human donor in a cohort sampled during active COVID-19. Material: peripheral blood.

CDR3 residues: CASSSDSPEHEKLFF. For the CDR3, the DNA is TGTGCCAGCAGTTCCGACAGTCCTGAGCATGAAAAACTGTTTTTT. This chain uses TRBV2 with TRBJ1-4; tentative D call: TRBD1 (5 bases). Trimming took off 5 bases at V and 6 bases at J, with 16 bases between the two ends. This CDR3 has 15 residues. Germline CDR1 SNHLY, CDR2 FYNNEI.